Shown below are 14 T cell receptor beta chains from a single sample sequenced in a study of shared clonotypes between healthy human individuals. The table came from immunoSEQ multiplex PCR; TCRdb's copy has only in-frame clones and leaves some out. The sample consists of nearly 600,000 clones, around 95% of them appearing once. CD45RO negativity and positive selection for CCR7 defined naive CD8 cells, a population that excluded terminally differentiated effector memory CD45RA+ cells. Sequences were obtained from naive CD8+ T cells sorted from blood. These receptors all stem from a woman aged 25 to 39 in good health.

The rearrangement uses TRBV5-4 and TRBJ2-2; TRBD1 aligns across 7 bases. The ends lost 4 bases at V and 5 bases at J; junction bases unmatched: 8. Germline loops: CDR1 SGHNT, CDR2 YYREEE (reference sequence). The CDR3 sequence is 15 residues long. The CDR3 region is CASSRDRVGTGELFF. The CDR3, as DNA: TGTGCCAGCAGCAGAGACAGGGTAGGAACCGGGGAGCTGTTTTTT.

The chain uses TRBV2 and TRBJ1-5; perhaps TRBD1 as D (5 bases). Germline values: CDR1 SNHLY, CDR2 FYNNEI. CDR3 length: 15 amino acids. V was clipped by 3 bases and J by 4 bases, with 13 bases between them. The CDR3 DNA reads TGTGCCAGCAGTGACAGGGAAGGGGTGAATCAGCCCCAGCATTTT. Its protein product is CASSDREGVNQPQHF.

On this clone: Different DNA sequences within this sample yield the same CDR3. J is TRBJ2-7 and V is TRBV27; D ambiguous. The CDR3 sequence is 13 residues long. Germline loops: CDR1 MNHEY, CDR2 SMNVEV (reference sequence). Trimming shortened V by 2 bases and J by 2 bases, and 7 bases separated the two germline ends. This chain's CDR3 is CASSLGETYEQYF. DNA for the CDR3: TGTGCCAGCAGTTTAGGTGAGACCTACGAGCAGTACTTC.

This chain joins TRBV4-2 and TRBJ2-1; D remains unclear. Looked up from germline, CDR1 is LGHNA and CDR2 is YNFKEQ. V was pared by 0 bases and J by 0 bases, with 12 bases between. This CDR3 spans 17 amino acids. DNA for the CDR3: TGTGCCAGCAGCCAAGATCCCTCCGCGAGCTCCTACAATGAGCAGTTCTTC. This codes for CASSQDPSASSYNEQFF.

V gene TRBV30 combines with J gene TRBJ2-1, with 7 bases aligning to TRBD1. CDR3 size: 15 residues. Germline V gene data show CDR1 as GTSNPN and CDR2 as SVGIG (reference sequence). V trimming: 2 bases; J trimming: 1 base; junction bases outside the gene matches: 5. The CDR3 coding sequence is TGTGCCTGGAGTTGGACAGGCGGTTCCTACAATGAGCAGTTCTTC. Amino acids: CAWSWTGGSYNEQFF.

The V and J genes are TRBV2 and TRBJ2-7; D remains unclear. The CDR3 runs to 14 residues. With 4 bases removed from V and 1 base from J, the gap between germline ends came to 11 bases. Germline V lookup: CDR1 SNHLY, CDR2 FYNNEI. CDR3 DNA: TGTGCCAGCAGTGGGACGGGCCCATCCTACGAGCAGTACTTC. This translates into CASSGTGPSYEQYF.

The chain employs TRBV29-1 and TRBJ1-1, with a tentative D call TRBD1 (6 bases). Trimming removed 4 bases from V and 5 bases from J, with 17 bases in between. CDR1 is SQVTM and CDR2 is ANQGSEA in the germline V gene. CDR3 size: 14 residues. The CDR3 reads CSVGGTFEWTEAFF. The DNA of the CDR3 is TGCAGCGTTGGCGGGACATTTGAATGGACTGAAGCTTTCTTT.

The chain combines TRBV29-1 with TRBJ2-1; D tentatively fits TRBD1 or TRBD2 (5 bases each). Germline V gives CDR1 SQVTM, CDR2 ANQGSEA. The CDR3 covers 11 residues. V lost 5 bases, J lost 15 bases, and 17 bases lay in between. The DNA of the CDR3 is TGCAGCGTTCTACCAGGGCCTAGCTTGTTCTTC. As protein: CSVLPGPSLFF.

V is TRBV19 and J is TRBJ2-1; tentative D call: TRBD1 (5 bases). CDR3 length: 15 amino acids. The V and J ends lost 1 base and 6 bases respectively, with 13 bases between them. Germline-derived CDR1 and CDR2 are LNHDA and SQIVND (reference sequence). The CDR3 reads CASSIASGPGNEQFF. The CDR3 coding sequence is TGTGCCAGTAGTATAGCGTCAGGGCCAGGCAATGAGCAGTTCTTC.

The chain recombines TRBV30 with TRBJ1-6, with D hard to call. The CDR3 has 14 residues. Deletions cut 3 bases from V and 8 bases from J, with 14 bases between. Germline CDR1 and CDR2: GTSNPN and SVGIG (reference sequence). Here the CDR3 DNA reads TGTGCCTGGAGCGCCCCTGATTTGGATTCACCCCTCCACTTT. Amino acids: CAWSAPDLDSPLHF.

The rearrangement uses TRBV4-1 and TRBJ2-7; 9 bases fit TRBD2. Germline V gives CDR1 MGHRA, CDR2 YSYEKL. CDR3 length: 16 residues. With V trimmed by 2 bases and J by 4 bases, 9 bases remained unmatched. The CDR3 bases are TGCGCCAGCAGCCAATTCCATAGCGGGAGCAAATACGAGCAGTACTTC. This codes for CASSQFHSGSKYEQYF.

In DNA, the CDR3 is TGTGCCAGCAGCCCATCCGGACTTCCCTCCTACGAGCAGTACTTC. It specifies CASSPSGLPSYEQYF. V is TRBV28 and J is TRBJ2-7; maybe TRBD2 (5 bases). Per germline, CDR1 MDHEN and CDR2 SYDVKM. Trimming pared 6 bases from V and 0 bases from J, leaving 15 bases between. CDR3 size: 15 residues.

Points on this clone: Other nucleotide sequences in the sample specify the same CDR3. The chain has TRBV13 and TRBJ1-1; D might be TRBD1 (6 bases). CDR3 size: 13 residues. CDR1 and CDR2 (germline): PRHDT, FYEKMQ (reference sequence). Deletions cut 0 bases from V and 4 bases from J, with 6 bases between. The CDR3 nucleotides are TGTGCCAGCAGCTTAGGAGGGGGCACTGAAGCTTTCTTT. This codes for CASSLGGGTEAFF. The variable domain in full, completed from reference TRBV13 and TRBJ1-1, reads AAGVIQSPRHLIKEKRETATLKCYPIPRHDTVYWYQQGPGQDPQFLISFYEKMQSDKGSIPDRFSAQQFSDYHSELNMSSLELGDSALYFCASSLGGGTEAFFGQGTRLTVV.

This clone has just one count. The V and J genes are TRBV7-9 and TRBJ2-7; D call uncertain. CDR3 length: 16 residues. Germline CDR1 is SEHNR and CDR2 is FQNEAQ (reference sequence). V lost 0 bases, J lost 0 bases, and 12 bases lay in between. CDR3 region: CASSLAATPSSYEQYF. Here the CDR3 DNA reads TGTGCCAGCAGCTTAGCGGCCACCCCGAGCTCCTACGAGCAGTACTTC.